Listed below are T cell receptor beta chains from one sample, sequenced in a study of control samples from healthy donors and cancer patients. Sequenced by immunoSEQ multiplex PCR; TCRdb stores in-frame clones only, minus some. The data show 100,000 to 150,000 clones, over 75% seen once. Sequenced sample: blood. All receptors come from a man aged 35-49 years in good health. The CDR3 runs from the conserved cysteine through the conserved F or W. The order of the fields is V gene, D gene, clone size, J gene, CDR3 protein, CDR3 DNA. The D gene is left open where the match is weak. A clone size is listed for some rows: how often the clone was seen (once, few, many), or a class if it is expanded.

TRBV15	.	.	TRBJ1-3	CATRAGEREVGNTIYF	TGTGCCACCAGGGCGGGTGAGCGGGAGGTCGGAAACACCATATATTTT
TRBV29-1	.	.	TRBJ1-2	CSVGDLGGYGYTF	TGCAGCGTCGGGGACCTTGGTGGCTATGGCTACACCTTC
TRBV4-1	.	few	TRBJ2-7	CASSQPVRGVEQYF	TGCGCCAGCAGCCAACCCGTGAGGGGGGTCGAGCAGTACTTC
TRBV7-3	.	.	TRBJ1-5	CASSLTSDQPQHF	TGTGCCAGCAGCTTAACCAGCGATCAGCCCCAGCATTTT
TRBV3-1/TRBV3-2	.	once	TRBJ2-3	CASSQAQGTTTKYF	TGTGCCAGCAGCCAAGCCCAGGGGACTACAACAAAGTATTTT
TRBV29-1	TRBD1	.	TRBJ2-4	CSVRDRGNIQYF	TGCAGCGTTAGGGACAGGGGCAACATTCAGTACTTC
TRBV4-1	TRBD1	.	TRBJ1-1	CASSRRTGTGNTEAFF	TGCGCCAGCAGCCGAAGAACAGGGACAGGGAACACTGAAGCTTTCTTT
TRBV5-1	.	.	TRBJ2-1	CASRLVTDKYNEQFF	TGCGCCAGCAGATTAGTGACCGACAAATACAATGAGCAGTTCTTC
TRBV6-6	.	.	TRBJ1-1	CATQDFQISEAFF	TGTGCCACCCAAGACTTCCAAATTTCTGAAGCTTTCTTT
TRBV5-1	.	few	TRBJ2-3	CASSEDLDTQYF	TGCGCCAGCAGTGAGGACCTGGATACGCAGTATTTT
TRBV2	TRBD1	.	TRBJ2-2	CASKMDRGELFF	TGTGCCAGCAAGATGGACAGGGGTGAGCTGTTTTTT
TRBV5-1	.	.	TRBJ2-5	CASSSGSTSETQYF	TGCGCCAGCAGCTCCGGGTCTACGTCGGAGACCCAGTACTTC
TRBV18	.	.	TRBJ1-1	CASSPLRQDVGTEAFF	TGTGCCAGCTCACCCTTGCGACAGGACGTAGGCACTGAAGCTTTCTTT
TRBV4-3	.	.	TRBJ2-7	CASSQDAVHQGTAYEQYF	TGCGCCAGCAGCCAAGATGCAGTCCACCAGGGGACCGCCTACGAGCAGTACTTC